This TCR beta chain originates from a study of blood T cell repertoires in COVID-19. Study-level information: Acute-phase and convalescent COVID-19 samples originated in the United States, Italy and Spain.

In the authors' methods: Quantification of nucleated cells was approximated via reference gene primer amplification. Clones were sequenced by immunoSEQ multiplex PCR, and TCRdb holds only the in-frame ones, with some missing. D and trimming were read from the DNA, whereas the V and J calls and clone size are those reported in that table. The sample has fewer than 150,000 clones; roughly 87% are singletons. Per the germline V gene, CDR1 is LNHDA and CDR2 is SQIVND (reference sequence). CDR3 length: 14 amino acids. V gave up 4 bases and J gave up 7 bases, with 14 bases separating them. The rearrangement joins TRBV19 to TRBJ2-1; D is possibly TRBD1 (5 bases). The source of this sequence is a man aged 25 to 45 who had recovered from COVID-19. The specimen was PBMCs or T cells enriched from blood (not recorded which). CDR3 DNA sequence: TGTGCCAGTAGTAGTACCAGGGTTGGTAATGAGCAGTTCTTC. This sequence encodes CASSSTRVGNEQFF.